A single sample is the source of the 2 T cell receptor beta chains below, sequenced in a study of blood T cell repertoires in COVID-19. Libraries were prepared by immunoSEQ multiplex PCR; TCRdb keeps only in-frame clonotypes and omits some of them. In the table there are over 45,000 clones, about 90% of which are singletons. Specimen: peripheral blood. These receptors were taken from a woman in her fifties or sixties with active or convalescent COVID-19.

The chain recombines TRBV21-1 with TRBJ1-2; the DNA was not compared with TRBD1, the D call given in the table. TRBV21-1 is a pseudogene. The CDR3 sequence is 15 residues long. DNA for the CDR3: TGTGCCAGCAGGAAACAGACAGGGGTCTACTATGGCTACACCTTC. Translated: CASRKQTGVYYGYTF.

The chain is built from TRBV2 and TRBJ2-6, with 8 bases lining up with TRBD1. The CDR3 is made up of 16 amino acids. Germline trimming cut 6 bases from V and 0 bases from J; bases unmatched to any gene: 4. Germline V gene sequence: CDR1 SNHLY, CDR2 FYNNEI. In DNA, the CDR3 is TGTGCCAGCAGATGGGACAGGCGCTCTGGGGCCAACGTCCTGACTTTC. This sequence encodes CASRWDRRSGANVLTF.